This T cell receptor (beta chain) was retrieved from a study of blood T cell repertoires in COVID-19 (dated by TCRdb to 2018 to 2021). Study-wide context: Samples covering the acute and convalescent phases of COVID-19 were provided by collaborators in the United States, Italy and Spain. The material from the prospective study consisted of cDNA or gDNA derived from T cells, B-cell-depleted T cells, or PBMCs. Deeply sampled blood TCRbeta repertoires from subjects exposed to, actively infected with, or recovered from COVID-19 were included in the dataset. The repertoires were made available in a free public database intended to serve as a resource for research on the immune response to SARS-CoV-2. Samples were obtained from the ongoing ImmuneRACE study (first 160 participants) and from 1,254 subjects provided by 6 global collaborators. Nearly every sample came with metadata listing a de-identified subject ID, COVID-19 status, age in years and sex. Where available, HLA class I and class II types were taken from metadata supplied by the sample provider and were not determined by assay-based typing. The paper as a whole reports these results and caveats: Clinical and demographic metadata were provided uncurated, with the amount varying by source and participant.

Trimming removed 7 bases from V and 7 bases from J; the gene matches leave 7 bases unexplained. Reading from cysteine to phenylalanine, the CDR3 counts 16 amino acids. The retained sequence is limited to the CDR3, 48 bases, with the frame set at the first base. According to the germline V gene, CDR1 reads SGHAT and CDR2 reads FQNNGV. Points on this clone: Its antigen remains unidentified. Base qualities are not recorded, but no much larger clone differs from it by a single base.

A second Seattle source provided samples from volunteer blood donors who had recovered from COVID-19. The collaborating institutions used their own protocols to collect whole blood in K2EDTA tubes. For TCRbeta analysis, collaborators shipped samples as frozen whole blood, isolated PBMCs, or DNA extracted from either of those sample types. The immunoSEQ Assay, a bias-controlled multiplex PCR, was used to amplify TCRbeta CDR3 regions from genomic DNA. The authors' pipeline ran thus. The number of nucleated cells in each sample was estimated by amplification of reference gene primers within the assay. Sequence reads were collapsed and filtered to measure the absolute abundance of every unique TCRbeta CDR3 rearrangement. Productive Simpson clonality was computed per sample as the square root of Simpson's diversity index over productive rearrangements. In TCRdb, the immuneACCESS table is reduced to in-frame sequences with V and J assigned. These tables do not hold every clone; where another copy was compared, an unresolved V gene accounts for under half, and the others remain unexplained. That table is the source of V, J and clone size, and D and trimming were worked out from the DNA. The sample table lists roughly 150,000 clones, around 83% of them with a count of one. Around 20% of the sample is taken by the ten largest.

The sample comprised peripheral blood. The chain employs TRBV11-2 and TRBJ2-2, with 15 bases aligning to TRBD2. The receptor's source is a woman aged 70-85 years who had recovered from COVID-19. The base sequence is TGTGCCAGCACCGGACTAGCGGGGGGGCCGGACGGGGAGCTGTTTTTT. Its translation reads: CASTGLAGGPDGELFF.